This entry lists 7 T cell receptor beta chains sequenced from one sample in a study of T cells after yellow fever vaccination. MiXCR, applied by TCRdb to the 5' RACE reads, yields one record per CDR3 protein. Here the sample spans 250,000 to 400,000 distinct CDR3 sequences, roughly 3.9% being singletons. Sequencing was performed on PBMCs, taken 5 days after the yellow fever booster vaccination. These receptor sequences come from a man between 18 and 35 years old who received the YFV17D yellow fever vaccine.

This clonotype was observed a handful of times. This chain connects TRBV20-1 to TRBJ2-7; TRBD2 might be the D (6 bases). Trimming removed 4 bases at V and 0 bases at J, with 13 bases between. CDR3 size: 14 residues. CDR1 is DFQATT, CDR2 SNEGSKA, per germline (reference sequence). CDR3 sequence: CSATRDSSSYEQYF. The DNA for the CDR3 is TGCAGTGCTACCCGGGACTCTAGCTCCTACGAGCAGTACTTC.

This clonotype was counted ten times or more. CDR3 bases: TGCGCCAGCAGCTTGGCCTTAGTTTTTTGGGGGAATTCTCGCAATCAGCCCCAGCATTTT. Translated, it gives CASSLALVFWGNSRNQPQHF. The V call is TRBV5-1, the J call TRBJ1-5, with TRBD1 as a possible D gene (5 bases). Between the trimmed V and J ends, which lost 0 bases and 2 bases, there was a span of 24 bases. The V gene's germline CDR1 is SGHRS and CDR2 YFSETQ. The CDR3 loop spans 20 amino acids. The whole variable domain, remainder taken from reference TRBV5-1 and TRBJ1-5, is KAGVTQTPRYLIKTRGQQVTLSCSPISGHRSVSWYQQTPGQGLQFLFEYFSETQRNKGNFPGRFSGRQFSNSRSEMNVSTLELGDSALYLCASSLALVFWGNSRNQPQHFGDGTRLSIL.

The J gene is TRBJ2-3, the V gene TRBV5-1; D not certain. The V end lost 0 bases, the J end lost 5 bases, and 10 bases lay between the germline ends. This CDR3 is 14 amino acids long. The germline V gene encodes CDR1 SGHRS and CDR2 YFSETQ. CDR3 DNA: TGCGCCAGCAGCTTGGAGGTGCGTGGAGATACGCAGTATTTT. Its translation: CASSLEVRGDTQYF.

This clonotype was observed a few times. This rearrangement joins TRBV6-5 to TRBJ2-2; the D gene could be TRBD1 or TRBD2 (5 bases each). CDR3 length: 15 residues. Trimming left V 8 bases short and J 0 bases short, with 13 bases between. Germline CDR1 reads MNHEY; CDR2 reads SVGAGI. The CDR3 region is CASALGTANTGELFF. CDR3 DNA: TGTGCCAGCGCGCTCGGGACGGCGAACACCGGGGAGCTGTTTTTT.

This clonotype was seen more than once but under ten times. The chain carries TRBV19 and TRBJ1-1; D is uncertain. The CDR3 contains 15 residues. The germline V gene has CDR1 LNHDA and CDR2 SQIVND (reference sequence). Between the trimmed V and J ends, which lost 4 bases and 5 bases, there was a span of 17 bases. Here the CDR3 reads CASSTPRKGWTEAFF. The CDR3 DNA reads TGTGCCAGTAGTACGCCTCGTAAGGGATGGACTGAAGCTTTCTTT.

This clonotype was counted many times. The chain has TRBV7-9 and TRBJ1-6; perhaps TRBD1 as D (5 bases). CDR1 and CDR2 (germline): SEHNR, FQNEAQ (reference sequence). V gave up 1 base and J gave up 7 bases, with 5 bases separating them. The CDR3 has 13 residues. Written as DNA, the CDR3 is TGTGCCAGCAGCTTAGGGACAAATTCACCCCTCCACTTT. As protein: CASSLGTNSPLHF.

The chain combines TRBV20-1 with TRBJ2-6, with TRBD2 identical over 7 bases. The CDR3 is 16 amino acids. The V and J ends lost 3 bases and 2 bases, in that order; junction bases with no gene match: 7. Germline values: CDR1 DFQATT, CDR2 SNEGSKA (reference sequence). The DNA for the CDR3 is TGCAGTGCTAGGGGGGAGGGGCGAGCTGGGGCCAACGTCCTGACTTTC. It encodes CSARGEGRAGANVLTF.